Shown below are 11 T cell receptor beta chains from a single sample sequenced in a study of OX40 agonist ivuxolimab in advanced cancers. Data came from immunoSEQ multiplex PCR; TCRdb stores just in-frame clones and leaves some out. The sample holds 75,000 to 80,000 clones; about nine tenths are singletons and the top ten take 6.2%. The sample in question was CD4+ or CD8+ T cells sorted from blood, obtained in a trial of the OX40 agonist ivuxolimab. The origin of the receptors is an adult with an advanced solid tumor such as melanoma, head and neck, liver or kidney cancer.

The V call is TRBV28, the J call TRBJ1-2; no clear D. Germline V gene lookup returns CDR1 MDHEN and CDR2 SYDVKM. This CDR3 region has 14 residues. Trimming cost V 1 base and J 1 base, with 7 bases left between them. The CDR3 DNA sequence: TGTGCCAGCAGTTTATCAGGTATTAACTATGGCTACACCTTC. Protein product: CASSLSGINYGYTF.

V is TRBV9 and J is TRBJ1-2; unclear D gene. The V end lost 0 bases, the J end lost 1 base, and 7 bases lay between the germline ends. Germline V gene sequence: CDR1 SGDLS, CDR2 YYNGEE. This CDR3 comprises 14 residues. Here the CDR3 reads CASSVGGLNYGYTF. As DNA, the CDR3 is TGTGCCAGCAGCGTAGGAGGCCTTAACTATGGCTACACCTTC. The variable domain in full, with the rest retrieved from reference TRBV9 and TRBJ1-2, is DSGVTQTPKHLITATGQRVTLRCSPRSGDLSVYWYQQSLDQGLQFLIQYYNGEERAKGNILERFSAQQFPDLHSELNLSSLELGDSALYFCASSVGGLNYGYTFGSGTRLTVV.

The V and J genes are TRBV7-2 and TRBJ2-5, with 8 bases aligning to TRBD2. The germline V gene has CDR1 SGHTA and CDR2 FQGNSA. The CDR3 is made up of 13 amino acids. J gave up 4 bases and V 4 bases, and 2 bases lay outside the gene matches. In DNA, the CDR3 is TGTGCCAGCAGCTCGAGCGGGGGAGAGACCCAGTACTTC. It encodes CASSSSGGETQYF.

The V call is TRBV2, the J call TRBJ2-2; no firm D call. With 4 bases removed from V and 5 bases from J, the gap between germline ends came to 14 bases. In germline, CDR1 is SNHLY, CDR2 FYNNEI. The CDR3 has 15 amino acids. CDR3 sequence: CASSAIGPTTGELFF. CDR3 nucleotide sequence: TGTGCCAGCAGTGCCATCGGACCTACAACCGGGGAGCTGTTTTTT. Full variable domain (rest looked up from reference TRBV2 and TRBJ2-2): EPEVTQTPSHQVTQMGQEVILRCVPISNHLYFYWYRQILGQKVEFLVSFYNNEISEKSEIFDDQFSVERPDGSNFTLKIRSTKLEDSAMYFCASSAIGPTTGELFFGEGSRLTVL.

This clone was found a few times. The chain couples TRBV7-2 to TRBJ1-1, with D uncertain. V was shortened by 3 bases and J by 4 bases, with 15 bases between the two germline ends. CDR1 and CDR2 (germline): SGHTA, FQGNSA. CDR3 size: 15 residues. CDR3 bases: TGTGCCAGCAGCTTCGGTCAGATTGGAAGCACTGAAGCTTTCTTT. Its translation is CASSFGQIGSTEAFF.

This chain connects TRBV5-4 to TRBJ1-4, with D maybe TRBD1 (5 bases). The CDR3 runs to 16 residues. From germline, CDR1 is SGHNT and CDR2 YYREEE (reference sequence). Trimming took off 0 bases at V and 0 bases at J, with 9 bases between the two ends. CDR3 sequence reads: CASSLGAGTTNEKLFF. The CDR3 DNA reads TGTGCCAGCAGCTTGGGGGCAGGGACAACTAATGAAAAACTGTTTTTT.

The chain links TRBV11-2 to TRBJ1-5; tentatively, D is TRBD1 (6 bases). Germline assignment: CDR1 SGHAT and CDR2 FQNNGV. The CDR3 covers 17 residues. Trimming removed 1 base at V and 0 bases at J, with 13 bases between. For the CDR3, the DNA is TGTGCCAGCAGCTTAGCCAGACAGGACTATAGCAATCAGCCCCAGCATTTT. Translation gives CASSLARQDYSNQPQHF.

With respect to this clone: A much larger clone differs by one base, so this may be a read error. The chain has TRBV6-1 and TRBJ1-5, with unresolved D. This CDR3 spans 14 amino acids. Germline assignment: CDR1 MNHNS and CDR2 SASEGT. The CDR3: CASSERAGNRPQHF. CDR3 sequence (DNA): TGTGCCAGCAGTGAAAGGGCAGGAAATCGGCCCCAGCATTTT.

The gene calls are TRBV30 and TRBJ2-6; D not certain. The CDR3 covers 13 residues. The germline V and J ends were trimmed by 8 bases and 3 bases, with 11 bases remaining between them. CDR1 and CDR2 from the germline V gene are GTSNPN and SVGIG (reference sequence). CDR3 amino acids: CAAGTSGANVLTF. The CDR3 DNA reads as TGTGCCGCCGGAACAAGTGGGGCCAACGTCCTGACTTTC.

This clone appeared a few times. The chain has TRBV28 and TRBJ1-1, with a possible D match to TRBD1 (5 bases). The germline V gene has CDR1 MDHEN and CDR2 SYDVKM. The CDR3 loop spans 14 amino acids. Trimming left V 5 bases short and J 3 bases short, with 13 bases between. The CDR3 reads CASSINLGDTEAFF. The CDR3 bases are TGTGCCAGCAGTATAAACTTGGGGGACACTGAAGCTTTCTTT.

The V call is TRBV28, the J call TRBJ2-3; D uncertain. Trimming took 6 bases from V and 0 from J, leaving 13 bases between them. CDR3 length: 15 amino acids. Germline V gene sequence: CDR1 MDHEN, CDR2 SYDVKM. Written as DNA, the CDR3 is TGTGCCAGCAGGTCACCGGGCGAGAGCACAGATACGCAGTATTTT. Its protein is CASRSPGESTDTQYF.